Listed below are T cell receptor beta chains from one sample, sequenced in a study of response to subunit inactivated influenza vaccine. Using its own MiXCR run on the RT-PCR reads, TCRdb lists one record per CDR3 protein. This sample has 700,000 to 800,000 distinct CDR3 sequences, with less than 20% found just once. The specimen was PBMCs from blood, collected more than 4 days after vaccination. The source of these receptors is a man in his fifties or sixties who received an inactivated influenza vaccine. The CDR3 runs from the conserved cysteine through the conserved F or W. D genes are given only for firm matches. Part of the rows lack a size; the others show once, few, many or a class for expanded clones.

clone_size	v_call	j_call	d_call	cdr3_nt	cdr3_aa
NA	TRBV7-8	TRBJ2-1	NA	TGTGCCAGCAGCTCCTACCAGGTCTCTAGCAATGAGCAGTTCTTC	CASSSYQVSSNEQFF
NA	TRBV14	TRBJ2-6	TRBD1	TGTGCCAGCAGCCGGACAGGAGCTTCGGTGGCCAACGTCCTGACTTTC	CASSRTGASVANVLTF
NA	TRBV20-1	TRBJ1-2	TRBD1	TGCAGTGCACCGGGACAGGGGGCGCATTCTTATGGCTACACCTTC	CSAPGQGAHSYGYTF
few	TRBV5-1	TRBJ1-6	NA	TGCGCCAGCAGCGGCGGGGCCACGAGCCCCTTTAATTCACCCCTCCACTTT	CASSGGATSPFNSPLHF
NA	TRBV28	TRBJ1-5	TRBD1	TGTGCCAGCAGAGACAGGGTAGGCAATCAGCCCCAGCATTTT	CASRDRVGNQPQHF
NA	TRBV29-1	TRBJ2-3	TRBD1	TGCAGCGTCCGCCCCGGGACAGGGGCAGATACGCAGTATTTT	CSVRPGTGADTQYF
few	TRBV5-1	TRBJ2-2	NA	TGCGCCAGCAGTGTGGAGGGGACCAACACCGGGGAGCTGTTTTTT	CASSVEGTNTGELFF
NA	TRBV5-4	TRBJ2-2	TRBD2	TGTGCCAGCAGCCCCGGGACTAGCGGGGGGAAAACCGGGGAGCTGTTTTTT	CASSPGTSGGKTGELFF
NA	TRBV27	TRBJ2-7	NA	TGTGCCAGCAGTTTACTGGGTAGTCTCGGGAGTTACGAGCAGTACTTC	CASSLLGSLGSYEQYF
NA	TRBV20-1	TRBJ1-6	NA	TGCAGTGCTAGAGATAAGGTCCAGGGTACAGATTCACCCCTCCACTTT	CSARDKVQGTDSPLHF
few	TRBV11-1	TRBJ2-7	NA	TGTGCCAGCAGCTTAACCCTCCTAGCGTCAACCTACGAGCAGTACTTC	CASSLTLLASTYEQYF
few	TRBV20-1	TRBJ1-3	NA	TGCAGTGCTAGAAGACAGGATTCCGCTGGAAACACCATATATTTT	CSARRQDSAGNTIYF
few	TRBV7-2	TRBJ1-2	TRBD1	TGTGCCAGCAGCTTAGCTTTCCGGGACAGGGGTGGTGGCTACACCTTC	CASSLAFRDRGGGYTF
few	TRBV28	TRBJ2-1	TRBD2	TGTGCCAGCATCGCCCTAGCGGGAGGGGAGATCAATGAGCAGTTCTTC	CASIALAGGEINEQFF
few	TRBV28	TRBJ2-7	NA	TGTGCCAGCCTGGGCCCCTACGAGCAGTACTTC	CASLGPYEQYF
few	TRBV20-1	TRBJ1-4	TRBD1	TGCAGTGCTAGCTCCGGGACAGGGCATGAAAAACTGTTTTTT	CSASSGTGHEKLFF
NA	TRBV7-2	TRBJ2-2	NA	TGTGCCAGCAGCTCGTTTGGAGCCGGGGAGCTGTTTTTT	CASSSFGAGELFF
many	TRBV12-3/TRBV12-4	TRBJ1-3	NA	TGTGCCAGCACCCGGGACGGATACTCTGGAAACACCATATATTTT	CASTRDGYSGNTIYF
few	TRBV18	TRBJ2-7	TRBD1	TGTGCCAGCTCACCGAGACAGGGGGGTTTCGAGCAGTACTTC	CASSPRQGGFEQYF
NA	TRBV12-3/TRBV12-4	TRBJ2-5	NA	TGTGCCAGCAGCCCTACTAGCTTCACCCAGTACTTC	CASSPTSFTQYF
NA	TRBV20-1	TRBJ1-5	NA	TGCAGTGCTTATGACAGCTTGAATCAGCCCCAGCATTTT	CSAYDSLNQPQHF
NA	TRBV11-2	TRBJ2-5	NA	TGTGCCAGCAGCTTAGAGCCCCGAGGGGAGACCCAGTACTTC	CASSLEPRGETQYF
NA	TRBV7-9	TRBJ2-7	NA	TGTGCCAGCAGCTTAGCATCTCGAGGCCTCTACGAGCAGTACTTC	CASSLASRGLYEQYF
NA	TRBV28	TRBJ2-6	NA	TGTGCCAGCCAGGGGGGCCCGGGGGCCAACGTCCTGACTTTC	CASQGGPGANVLTF
few	TRBV5-6	TRBJ2-5	NA	TGTGCCAGCAGCTTGGATGGGGCACAAGAGACCCAGTACTTC	CASSLDGAQETQYF
few	TRBV7-2	TRBJ1-2	NA	TGTGCCAGCAGCTTAGTCAACCAGGGGAATGGCTACACCTTC	CASSLVNQGNGYTF
NA	TRBV20-1	TRBJ2-2	NA	TGCAGTGCTAGAGATCCAGCTGGTAGCGGCGGGGAGCTGTTTTTT	CSARDPAGSGGELFF